These T cell receptor beta chains were read from a single sample in a study of blood T cell repertoires in COVID-19. Method: immunoSEQ multiplex PCR; TCRdb's copy keeps in-frame clones and lacks some. The top ten hold about 8.9% of the sample, which has some 260,000 clones, around 85% seen once. Sequencing used peripheral blood. These TCRs come from an elderly man with acute or convalescent COVID-19. CDR3s include the opening cysteine and the closing phenylalanine or tryptophan. D genes are given only for firm matches. Expanded clones get a size class; other rows say once, few or many, or leave the size out.

j_call: TRBJ2-5
clone_size: -
d_call: TRBD2
v_call: TRBV11-2
cdr3_nt: TGTGCCAGCAGTTTACTAGCGGGCCAAGAGACCCAGTACTTC
cdr3_aa: CASSLLAGQETQYF

j_call: TRBJ2-3
clone_size: -
d_call: TRBD1
v_call: TRBV5-1
cdr3_nt: TGCGCCAGCAGCCCCGGGACAGTCCGGGCGGATACGCAGTATTTT
cdr3_aa: CASSPGTVRADTQYF

j_call: TRBJ2-1
clone_size: -
d_call: -
v_call: TRBV2
cdr3_nt: TGTGCCAGCAATCAGGCGGGACAGCACAACAATGAGCAGTTCTTC
cdr3_aa: CASNQAGQHNNEQFF

j_call: TRBJ2-3
clone_size: once
d_call: -
v_call: TRBV24-1
cdr3_nt: TGTGCCACCAGTGATTTTAACCAAGCAAGTGATACGCAGTATTTT
cdr3_aa: CATSDFNQASDTQYF

j_call: TRBJ2-1
clone_size: -
d_call: -
v_call: TRBV2
cdr3_nt: TGTGCCAGCAGTTGGGGGGCAGCGGGGAGTGGGAATGAGCAGTTCTTC
cdr3_aa: CASSWGAAGSGNEQFF

j_call: TRBJ1-2
clone_size: -
d_call: -
v_call: TRBV12-2
cdr3_nt: TGTGCAAGTCGCCTTGAGGACAGGGAGGGTGACTATGGCTACACCTTC
cdr3_aa: CASRLEDREGDYGYTF

j_call: TRBJ1-5
clone_size: once
d_call: TRBD1
v_call: TRBV19
cdr3_nt: TGTGCCAGTAGGATGACAGGGGGCAATCAGCCCCAGCATTTT
cdr3_aa: CASRMTGGNQPQHF

j_call: TRBJ1-4
clone_size: -
d_call: TRBD1
v_call: TRBV19
cdr3_nt: TGTGCCAGTAAACTGTTCGGACAGGGGGATGAAAAACTGTTTTTT
cdr3_aa: CASKLFGQGDEKLFF

j_call: TRBJ2-1
clone_size: few
d_call: TRBD1
v_call: TRBV7-9
cdr3_nt: TGTGCCAGCAGCCCTCCCCTAGGACAGGTTAGCTCCTACAATGAGCAGTTCTTC
cdr3_aa: CASSPPLGQVSSYNEQFF

j_call: TRBJ2-1
clone_size: -
d_call: -
v_call: TRBV11-2
cdr3_nt: TGTGCCAGCAGGCGCCTAGGAATCAATGAGCAGTTCTTC
cdr3_aa: CASRRLGINEQFF

j_call: TRBJ2-7
clone_size: -
d_call: -
v_call: TRBV7-8
cdr3_nt: TGTGCCAGCAGCTTAGGCGGGCCCGTCGAGCAGTACTTC
cdr3_aa: CASSLGGPVEQYF

j_call: TRBJ2-4
clone_size: -
d_call: TRBD2
v_call: TRBV2
cdr3_nt: TGTGCCAGCATATCGGAAGCCGGGACTATCTTTCAGTACTTC
cdr3_aa: CASISEAGTIFQYF

j_call: TRBJ2-5
clone_size: -
d_call: TRBD2
v_call: TRBV24-1
cdr3_nt: TGTGCCACCAGCAGATCGACTAGCACCACAGAGACCCAGTACTTC
cdr3_aa: CATSRSTSTTETQYF

j_call: TRBJ2-7
clone_size: -
d_call: -
v_call: TRBV9
cdr3_nt: TGTGCCAGCAGCGAGTCGGGGTACGAGCAGTACTTC
cdr3_aa: CASSESGYEQYF

j_call: TRBJ1-3
clone_size: -
d_call: -
v_call: TRBV19
cdr3_nt: TGTGCCAGTAACGGCGGAGAATTTGGAAACACCATATATTTT
cdr3_aa: CASNGGEFGNTIYF

j_call: TRBJ2-5
clone_size: -
d_call: TRBD1
v_call: TRBV5-1
cdr3_nt: TGCGCCAGCAGCCCGGGGACAGGGCCGGGCCAAGAGACCCAGTACTTC
cdr3_aa: CASSPGTGPGQETQYF

j_call: TRBJ1-2
clone_size: few
d_call: -
v_call: TRBV6-1
cdr3_nt: TGTGCCAGCAGTGAAGACGGCCAGGGCGCCCCGGTAGTCTATGGCTACACCTTC
cdr3_aa: CASSEDGQGAPVVYGYTF

j_call: TRBJ2-1
clone_size: -
d_call: -
v_call: TRBV5-1
cdr3_nt: TGCGCCAGCAGACCCCCGAAGCAGACAGGAGGCGATGAGCAGTTCTTC
cdr3_aa: CASRPPKQTGGDEQFF

j_call: TRBJ1-3
clone_size: -
d_call: -
v_call: TRBV18
cdr3_nt: TGTGCCAGCTCACCCACGGGATATCTCAGGGGAAACACCATATATTTT
cdr3_aa: CASSPTGYLRGNTIYF

j_call: TRBJ1-5
clone_size: -
d_call: -
v_call: TRBV27
cdr3_nt: TGTGCCAGCAGTTTATCGGAGGGATCCCAGCCCCAGCATTTT
cdr3_aa: CASSLSEGSQPQHF

j_call: TRBJ1-5
clone_size: -
d_call: -
v_call: TRBV24-1
cdr3_nt: TGTGCCACCAGTGATGCGACAGGCTATAGCAATCAGCCCCAGCATTTT
cdr3_aa: CATSDATGYSNQPQHF

j_call: TRBJ2-7
clone_size: -
d_call: -
v_call: TRBV11-2
cdr3_nt: TGTGCCAGCAGCTTCGCCTACGAGCAGTACTTC
cdr3_aa: CASSFAYEQYF

j_call: TRBJ2-7
clone_size: once
d_call: TRBD2
v_call: TRBV10-3
cdr3_nt: TGTGCCATCAGTGAGGGACTAGCGGGGAACTCCTACGAGCAGTACTTC
cdr3_aa: CAISEGLAGNSYEQYF

j_call: TRBJ2-3
clone_size: -
d_call: TRBD1
v_call: TRBV29-1
cdr3_nt: TGCAGCGTTTTGGACAGGGTGGCAGATACGCAGTATTTT
cdr3_aa: CSVLDRVADTQYF

j_call: TRBJ2-2
clone_size: -
d_call: TRBD1
v_call: TRBV6-5
cdr3_nt: TGTGCCATCCGGAGGGGACAGGGGAACACCGGGGAGCTGTTTTTT
cdr3_aa: CAIRRGQGNTGELFF

j_call: TRBJ2-5
clone_size: -
d_call: TRBD1
v_call: TRBV5-1
cdr3_nt: TGCGCCAGCAGCAGCCTCAGGGGGCAGGAGACCCAGTACTTC
cdr3_aa: CASSSLRGQETQYF

j_call: TRBJ1-2
clone_size: once
d_call: TRBD1
v_call: TRBV2
cdr3_nt: TGTGCCAGCAGGGAAACATCCCTCACAGGGGCCCGCTACACCTTC
cdr3_aa: CASRETSLTGARYTF

j_call: TRBJ1-4
clone_size: -
d_call: -
v_call: TRBV5-1
cdr3_nt: TGCGCCAGCAGCCCGGAGGGTAGAGCTAATGAAAAACTGTTTTTT
cdr3_aa: CASSPEGRANEKLFF

j_call: TRBJ1-1
clone_size: -
d_call: TRBD1
v_call: TRBV18
cdr3_nt: TGTGCCAGCTCACCTCAGGGGGCGAATGGGAACACTGAAGCTTTCTTT
cdr3_aa: CASSPQGANGNTEAFF

j_call: TRBJ1-4
clone_size: -
d_call: TRBD1
v_call: TRBV2
cdr3_nt: TGTGCCAGCAGCGCCTCGGGACAGGAGAGTGAAAAACTGTTTTTT
cdr3_aa: CASSASGQESEKLFF

j_call: TRBJ2-3
clone_size: -
d_call: TRBD1
v_call: TRBV9
cdr3_nt: TGTGCCAGCAGCACTTACCTCTCCGGGACAGGGGGCAGTAGCACAGATACGCAGTATTTT
cdr3_aa: CASSTYLSGTGGSSTDTQYF

j_call: TRBJ2-5
clone_size: -
d_call: -
v_call: TRBV7-8
cdr3_nt: TGTGCCAGCAGCTTAGTTAGGATCAGGTACCAAGAGACCCAGTACTTC
cdr3_aa: CASSLVRIRYQETQYF

j_call: TRBJ1-1
clone_size: -
d_call: -
v_call: TRBV21-1
cdr3_nt: TGTGCCAGCAGCAAAGAAACCGGGATCAACACTGAAGCTTTCTTT
cdr3_aa: CASSKETGINTEAFF

j_call: TRBJ2-2
clone_size: -
d_call: TRBD2
v_call: TRBV2
cdr3_nt: TGTGCCAGCAGTGATCCGAGGGGCCTAGCGGGAGGGGGGACCGGGGAGCTGTTTTTT
cdr3_aa: CASSDPRGLAGGGTGELFF

j_call: TRBJ1-5
clone_size: -
d_call: -
v_call: TRBV4-1
cdr3_nt: TGCGCCAGCAGCCAAGATGGGACTAGTCGGCAGCCCCAGCATTTT
cdr3_aa: CASSQDGTSRQPQHF

j_call: TRBJ1-6
clone_size: -
d_call: TRBD1
v_call: TRBV6-1
cdr3_nt: TGTGCCAGCAGTGAAACAAGGACAGGGTATTCACCCCTCCACTTT
cdr3_aa: CASSETRTGYSPLHF

j_call: TRBJ2-7
clone_size: -
d_call: -
v_call: TRBV6-1
cdr3_nt: TGTGCCAGCAGTGAACTAGCAGTCTCCTACGAGCAGTACTTC
cdr3_aa: CASSELAVSYEQYF

j_call: TRBJ1-2
clone_size: -
d_call: -
v_call: TRBV3-1/TRBV3-2
cdr3_nt: TGTGCCAGCAGCCCCGGGACAACTAACTATGGCTACACCTTC
cdr3_aa: CASSPGTTNYGYTF

j_call: TRBJ2-7
clone_size: -
d_call: TRBD1
v_call: TRBV19
cdr3_nt: TGTGCCAGTAGTCTCGCAGCGGGGGACAGGGGGCCAAGCTCCTACGAGCAGTACTTC
cdr3_aa: CASSLAAGDRGPSSYEQYF

j_call: TRBJ2-7
clone_size: few
d_call: TRBD1
v_call: TRBV18
cdr3_nt: TGTGCCAGCTCTCGACAGGGGAAGGGTTACGAGCAGTACTTC
cdr3_aa: CASSRQGKGYEQYF

j_call: TRBJ2-5
clone_size: -
d_call: TRBD1
v_call: TRBV18
cdr3_nt: TGTGCCAGCTCCAGGGGGTTGCGAGAGACCCAGTACTTC
cdr3_aa: CASSRGLRETQYF

j_call: TRBJ1-2
clone_size: -
d_call: -
v_call: TRBV24-1
cdr3_nt: TGTGCCACCAGGTTGGCGGGGGGGCACTATGGCTACACCTTC
cdr3_aa: CATRLAGGHYGYTF

j_call: TRBJ1-5
clone_size: -
d_call: -
v_call: TRBV6-5
cdr3_nt: TGTGCCAGCAGTTTCGCTCACGGTAGCAATCAGCCCCAGCATTTT
cdr3_aa: CASSFAHGSNQPQHF

j_call: TRBJ2-3
clone_size: -
d_call: TRBD2
v_call: TRBV24-1
cdr3_nt: TGTGCCACCAGTGACTCCGTTGCCGCGGGAGTGAACCCAGATACGCAGTATTTT
cdr3_aa: CATSDSVAAGVNPDTQYF

j_call: TRBJ1-2
clone_size: once
d_call: -
v_call: TRBV19
cdr3_nt: TGTGCCAGTACCAGCGGATGGTATGGCTACACCTTC
cdr3_aa: CASTSGWYGYTF